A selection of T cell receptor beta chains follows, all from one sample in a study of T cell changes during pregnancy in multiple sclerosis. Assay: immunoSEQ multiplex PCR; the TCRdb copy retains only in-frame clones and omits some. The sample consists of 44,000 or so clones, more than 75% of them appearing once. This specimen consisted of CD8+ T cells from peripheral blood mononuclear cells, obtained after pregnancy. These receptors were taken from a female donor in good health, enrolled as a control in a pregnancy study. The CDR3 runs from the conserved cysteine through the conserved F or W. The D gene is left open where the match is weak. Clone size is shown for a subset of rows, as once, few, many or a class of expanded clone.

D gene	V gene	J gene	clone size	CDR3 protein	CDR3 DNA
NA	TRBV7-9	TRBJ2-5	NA	CASTPETQYF	TGTGCCAGCACCCCGGAGACCCAGTACTTC
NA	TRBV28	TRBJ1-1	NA	CASSPYSLLNTEAFF	TGTGCCAGCAGTCCTTACAGCCTACTGAACACTGAAGCTTTCTTT
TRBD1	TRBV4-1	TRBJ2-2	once	CASSPGPTGVSTGELFF	TGCGCCAGCAGCCCAGGTCCGACAGGGGTGAGCACCGGGGAGCTGTTTTTT
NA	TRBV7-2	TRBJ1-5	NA	CASSSPSGNQPQHF	TGTGCCAGCAGCTCTCCGTCGGGCAATCAGCCCCAGCATTTT
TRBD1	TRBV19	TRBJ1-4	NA	CATSDRGNEKLFF	TGTGCCACCTCGGACAGGGGGAATGAAAAACTGTTTTTT
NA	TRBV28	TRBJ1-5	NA	CASKEARSNQPQHF	TGTGCCAGCAAGGAAGCGAGAAGCAATCAGCCCCAGCATTTT
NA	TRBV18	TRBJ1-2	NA	CASFLAADSNYGYTF	TGTGCCAGCTTCCTAGCTGCAGACTCTAACTATGGCTACACCTTC
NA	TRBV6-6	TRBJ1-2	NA	CASSSPGRLGDGYTF	TGTGCCAGCAGTTCCCCAGGCAGGTTGGGTGATGGCTACACCTTC
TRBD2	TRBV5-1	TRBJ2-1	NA	CASSLRGSGGVSSYNEQFF	TGCGCCAGCAGCTTGAGGGGTAGCGGGGGGGTCAGCTCCTACAATGAGCAGTTCTTC
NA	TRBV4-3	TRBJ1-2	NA	CASSQVEGYYGYTF	TGCGCCAGCAGCCAAGTCGAGGGATATTATGGCTACACCTTC
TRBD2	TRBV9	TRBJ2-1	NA	CASSGTRGEQFF	TGTGCCAGCAGCGGGACTAGAGGCGAGCAGTTCTTC
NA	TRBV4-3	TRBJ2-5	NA	CASSQGDSLQETQYF	TGCGCCAGCAGCCAAGGGGACTCCCTCCAAGAGACCCAGTACTTC
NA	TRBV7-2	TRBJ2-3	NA	CASSLGRGPSTDTQYF	TGTGCCAGCAGCTTAGGGCGGGGACCCAGCACAGATACGCAGTATTTT
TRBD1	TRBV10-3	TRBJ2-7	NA	CAIRETGGGYEQYF	TGTGCCATCAGGGAGACAGGGGGAGGCTACGAGCAGTACTTC
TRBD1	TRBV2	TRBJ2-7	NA	CASRVPGQGSYEQYF	TGTGCCAGCAGGGTACCGGGACAGGGCTCCTACGAGCAGTACTTC
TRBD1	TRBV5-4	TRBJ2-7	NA	CASSFTGTGAYEQYF	TGTGCCAGCAGCTTCACCGGGACAGGAGCCTACGAGCAGTACTTC
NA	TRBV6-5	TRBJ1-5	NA	CASSYAQGINQPQHF	TGTGCCAGCAGTTATGCCCAGGGGATTAATCAGCCCCAGCATTTT
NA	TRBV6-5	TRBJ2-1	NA	CASSGGTRVFF	TGTGCCAGCAGCGGAGGGACCCGGGTGTTCTTC